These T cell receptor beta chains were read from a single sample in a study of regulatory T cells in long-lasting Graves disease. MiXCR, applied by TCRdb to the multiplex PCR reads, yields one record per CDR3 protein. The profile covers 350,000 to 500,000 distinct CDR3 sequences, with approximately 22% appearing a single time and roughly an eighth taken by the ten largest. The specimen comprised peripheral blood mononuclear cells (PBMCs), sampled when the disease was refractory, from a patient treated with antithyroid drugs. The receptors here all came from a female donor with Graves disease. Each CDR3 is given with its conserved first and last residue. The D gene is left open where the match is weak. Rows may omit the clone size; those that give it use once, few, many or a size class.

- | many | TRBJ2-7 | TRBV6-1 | CASRGVYEQYF | TGTGCCAGCAGAGGAGTCTACGAGCAGTACTTC
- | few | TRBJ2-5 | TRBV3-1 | CASSQDLRGGETQYF | TGTGCCAGCAGCCAAGATCTCCGCGGAGGGGAGACCCAGTACTTC
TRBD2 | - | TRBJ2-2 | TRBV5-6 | CASSLGVGRVHTGELFF | TGTGCCAGCAGCTTGGGAGTCGGGAGGGTCCACACCGGGGAGCTGTTTTTT
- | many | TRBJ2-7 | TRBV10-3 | CAISESGEGAAEQYF | TGTGCCATCAGTGAGTCGGGGGAGGGGGCTGCCGAGCAGTACTTC
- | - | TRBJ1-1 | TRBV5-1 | CASSFQDRPYTEAFF | TGCGCCAGCAGCTTCCAAGACAGACCCTACACTGAAGCTTTCTTT
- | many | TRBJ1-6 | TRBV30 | CAWRRQEHYNSPLHF | TGTGCCTGGAGACGACAGGAGCACTATAATTCACCCCTCCACTTT
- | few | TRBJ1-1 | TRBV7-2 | CASSTGRPVGTEAFF | TGTGCCAGCAGCACAGGACGGCCCGTCGGCACTGAAGCTTTCTTT
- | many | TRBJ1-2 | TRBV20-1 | CSARGGVGNYGYTF | TGCAGTGCTAGAGGAGGGGTGGGTAACTATGGCTACACCTTC
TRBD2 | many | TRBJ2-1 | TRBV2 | CASSTEREMDNEQFF | TGTGCCAGCAGTACCGAGCGGGAGATGGACAATGAGCAGTTCTTC
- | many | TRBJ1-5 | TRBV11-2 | CASSLDVGMPQHF | TGTGCCAGCAGCTTAGATGTCGGGATGCCCCAGCATTTT
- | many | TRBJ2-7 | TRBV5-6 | CASSLGISTYEQYF | TGTGCCAGCAGCTTAGGAATATCAACCTACGAGCAGTACTTC
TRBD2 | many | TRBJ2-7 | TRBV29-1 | CSVQGLADGYEQYF | TGCAGCGTCCAAGGGCTAGCGGACGGCTACGAGCAGTACTTC
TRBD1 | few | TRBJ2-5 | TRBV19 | CASSIVRDSGQETQYF | TGTGCCAGTAGTATAGTACGGGACAGTGGGCAAGAGACCCAGTACTTC
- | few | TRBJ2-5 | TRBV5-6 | CASSLVGSRSQETQYF | TGTGCCAGCAGCTTGGTTGGTAGCCGATCCCAAGAGACCCAGTACTTC
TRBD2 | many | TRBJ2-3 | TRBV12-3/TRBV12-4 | CASTKTSGRSDTQYF | TGTGCCAGCACCAAAACTAGCGGGAGATCAGATACGCAGTATTTT
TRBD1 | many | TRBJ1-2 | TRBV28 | CASSLDGPGGTYGYTF | TGTGCCAGCAGTCTCGATGGGCCAGGGGGAACCTATGGCTACACCTTC
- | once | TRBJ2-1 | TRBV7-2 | CASSHPYNEQFF | TGTGCCAGCAGCCATCCATACAATGAGCAGTTCTTC
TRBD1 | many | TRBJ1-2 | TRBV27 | CASSLKGAGGYTF | TGTGCCAGCAGTTTAAAGGGGGCCGGTGGCTACACCTTC
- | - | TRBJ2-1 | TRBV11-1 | CASSQAESSYNEQFF | TGTGCCAGCAGCCAAGCGGAAAGCTCCTACAATGAGCAGTTCTTC
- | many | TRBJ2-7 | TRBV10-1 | CASSRANSYEQYF | TGCGCCAGCAGCCGGGCAAACTCCTACGAGCAGTACTTC
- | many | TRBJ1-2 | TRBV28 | CATSLNGYTF | TGTGCCACCTCCCTGAATGGCTACACCTTC
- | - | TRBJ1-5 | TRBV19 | CASSLGGWEPQHF | TGTGCCAGTAGTTTAGGGGGGTGGGAGCCCCAGCATTTT
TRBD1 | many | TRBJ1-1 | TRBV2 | CASSEQGEMNTEAFF | TGTGCCAGCAGTGAACAGGGGGAGATGAACACTGAAGCTTTCTTT
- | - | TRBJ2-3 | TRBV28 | CASSTPSPDTQYF | TGTGCCAGCAGTACCCCGTCCCCAGATACGCAGTATTTT
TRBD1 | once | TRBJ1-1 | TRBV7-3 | CASSHSQGAFGTEAFF | TGCGCCAGCAGCCATTCACAGGGGGCGTTTGGGACTGAAGCTTTCTTT
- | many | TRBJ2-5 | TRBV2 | CARGGSLWWETQYF | TGTGCCAGGGGTGGATCCTTGTGGTGGGAGACCCAGTACTTC
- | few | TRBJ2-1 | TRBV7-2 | CASSLVGSTYNEQFF | TGTGCCAGCAGCTTAGTAGGGAGTACTTACAATGAGCAGTTCTTC
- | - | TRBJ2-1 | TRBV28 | CASMGFAGRDEQFF | TGTGCCAGCATGGGGTTTGCCGGGAGAGATGAGCAGTTCTTC
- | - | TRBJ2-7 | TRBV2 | CAISPSAGPTYEQYF | TGTGCCATCAGCCCATCAGCGGGCCCTACCTACGAGCAGTACTTC